The clone carrying this T cell receptor beta chain has more than one count but fewer than ten. Its cognate antigen is unknown. The data are from a study of cytomegalovirus exposure and HLA in healthy donors. Study conclusions and caveats: Among the CMV-associated chains, three were confirmed in vitro as specific for CMV antigens. A missense variant in DCLRE1C was later tied to TCR beta V- and J-gene trimming.

Primers included in the PCR were 60 Vbeta and 13 Jbeta primers. Only in-frame clones appear in the TCRdb table, and some are missing; sequencing was by immunoSEQ multiplex PCR. The table has about 88,000 clones, approximately 71% seen once. This CDR3 is 14 amino acids long. V was clipped by 6 bases and J by 5 bases, with 13 bases between them. Germline values: CDR1 SGHAT, CDR2 FQDESV (reference sequence). Sequencing input: PBMCs. The sequence derives from a man aged 45-65 years in good health and CMV-seronegative. This chain links TRBV11-1 with TRBJ2-2; tentatively, D is TRBD2 (6 bases). The CDR3 sequence is CASRTRTGTGELFF. Here the CDR3 DNA reads TGTGCCAGCAGGACTAGGACTGGGACCGGGGAGCTGTTTTTT.